The clone carrying this T cell receptor (beta chain) has only a few counts. This entry belongs to a study of neurological immune-mediated disorders. The CDR3 length is 13 residues. Per the germline V gene, CDR1 is LNHDA and CDR2 is SQIVND (reference sequence). Trimming cost V 2 bases and J 4 bases, with 6 bases left between them. In TCRdb, the 5' RACE reads were re-called with MiXCR into one record per CDR3 protein. The sample contains tens of thousands of distinct CDR3 sequences, 11% of which appear only once. Sequences were obtained from CD4+ T cells from blood. The chain recombines TRBV19 with TRBJ1-5; weak D call: TRBD1 (5 bases). The receptor was isolated from a woman under 40 with HTLV-1-associated myelopathy (HAM/TSP). CDR3 sequence (DNA): TGTGCCAGTAGTATAAGGGGAAATCAGCCCCAGCATTTT. This encodes CASSIRGNQPQHF.